This T cell receptor beta chain appears in the sequencing data of a study of control samples from healthy donors and cancer patients. Sequencing used immunoSEQ multiplex PCR; TCRdb keeps in-frame clones, though not all of them. Of about 250,000 clones in the sample, over 75% were seen once. The sequence came from a woman in her fifties or sixties with lung cancer. The material sequenced was PBMCs.

DNA of the CDR3: TGTGCCAGCAGCGCGGCGCCCCAGAATGAGCAGTTCTTC. Translating it yields CASSAAPQNEQFF. V is TRBV9 and J is TRBJ2-1; D not certain. Trimming took off 3 bases at V and 7 bases at J, with 11 bases between the two ends. Germline CDR1 SGDLS, CDR2 YYNGEE. The CDR3 is 13 amino acids.